Sequencing of this TCR beta chain was carried out in a study of T cells in localized non-small cell lung cancer. This clone was observed a few times. Profiled with immunoSEQ multiplex PCR; TCRdb holds only in-frame clones, not every one. The sample contains about 78,000 clones, 70% to 90% of which appear only once. V lost 4 bases and J 4 bases, leaving 4 bases between the germline ends. Germline V CDR1 and CDR2: KGHSH, LQKENI. This CDR3 contains 11 residues. This receptor was obtained from a man aged 40-75 years with stage I lung adenocarcinoma. This rearrangement joins TRBV18 to TRBJ2-5; no reliable D call. This sample comprised peripheral blood, obtained before any cancer treatment. The CDR3 DNA sequence: TGTGCCAGCTCACAGGGAGAGACCCAGTACTTC. Translated, it gives CASSQGETQYF.